The clone carrying this T cell receptor (beta chain) was detected only once. Trimming cost V 1 base and J 5 bases, with 5 bases left between them. Germline CDR1 is SGHAT and CDR2 is FQDESV (reference sequence). The CDR3 loop spans 12 amino acids. This sample is drawn from a study of blood T cell repertoires in COVID-19. For the study at large: Acute and convalescent COVID-19 specimens originated in the United States, Italy and Spain. In each case, the material was cDNA or gDNA derived from T cells, B-cell-depleted T cells, or PBMCs.

As handled by the study authors: Amplified reference gene primers provided the basis for estimating nucleated cell counts. The method was immunoSEQ multiplex PCR; TCRdb's version includes in-frame clones alone and lacks a portion of them. The V and J calls and clone size are taken from that table; D and trimming were inferred from the DNA. Of 65,000 to 90,000 clones listed, about 91% are singletons. This rearrangement joins TRBV11-1 to TRBJ2-5, with D unresolved. The receptor's source is a woman older than 75 with acute or convalescent COVID-19. Specimen: peripheral blood. CDR3 residues: CASSLVSETQYF. The CDR3 DNA follows: TGTGCCAGCAGCTTAGTTTCGGAGACCCAGTACTTC.